This T cell receptor beta chain derives from a study of breast tumors, draining lymph nodes, adjacent tissues. Axillary draining lymph nodes of breast cancer patients supplied the node samples. This clonotype showed up just a few times. The antigen is unknown. A much larger clone lies one base from this, so it may be a read error. Study conclusions and caveats: Luminal-like breast cancer showed significantly greater tumor-nontumor repertoire similarity than basal-like breast cancer did. Tumor repertoires ranked between lymph nodes and nontumor tissue in diversity, with V and J gene preferences. Data only fit, rather than demonstrated, lymph node origin of most tumor T cells.

The V gene end was trimmed by 5 bases and the J gene end by 0 bases; junction bases not matched to a gene: 6. CDR1 and CDR2 from the germline V gene are MNHNS and SASEGT. CDR3 length: 15 amino acids. TCRdb used MiXCR to reprocess the multiplex PCR reads, holding one entry per CDR3 protein. The sample lists about 270,000 distinct CDR3 sequences; roughly 30% were seen once. The sequence was collected from a female donor with breast cancer. Some clones in this sample may be carry-over from other donors' samples. V usage is TRBV6-1 and J usage is TRBJ1-2; 7 bases map to TRBD1. Sequenced sample: axillary lymph node tissue. CDR3 loop: CASSQGTASNYGYTF. CDR3 in DNA: TGTGCCAGCAGTCAAGGGACAGCTTCTAACTATGGCTACACCTTC.